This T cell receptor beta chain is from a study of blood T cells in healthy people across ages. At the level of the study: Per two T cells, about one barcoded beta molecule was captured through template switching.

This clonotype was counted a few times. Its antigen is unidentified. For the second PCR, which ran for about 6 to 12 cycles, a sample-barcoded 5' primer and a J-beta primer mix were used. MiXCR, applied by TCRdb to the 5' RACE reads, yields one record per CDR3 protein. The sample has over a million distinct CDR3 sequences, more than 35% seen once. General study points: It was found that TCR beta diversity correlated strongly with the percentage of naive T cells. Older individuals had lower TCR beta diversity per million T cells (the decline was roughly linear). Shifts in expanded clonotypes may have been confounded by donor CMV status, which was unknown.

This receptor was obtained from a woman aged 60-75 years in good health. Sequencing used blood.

The CDR3 reads CASSLFGTSGVEQFF. CDR3 nucleotides: TGTGCCAGCAGTTTATTTGGGACTAGCGGAGTAGAGCAGTTCTTC. The chain employs TRBV27 and TRBJ2-1, with 11 bases aligning to TRBD2. V lost 1 base and J lost 10; bases outside the gene matches: 6. CDR1 is MNHEY, CDR2 SMNVEV, per germline (reference sequence). The CDR3 length is 15 residues.